These 17 T cell receptor beta chains were all obtained from the same sample, sequenced in a study of tumor-infiltrating lymphocytes in localized non-small cell lung cancer. Generated by immunoSEQ multiplex PCR, the TCRdb table keeps only in-frame clones and is missing some. The data show over 14,000 clones, roughly 79% seen once. The source material was lung tumor tissue. All receptors come from a human donor with non-small cell lung cancer.

The V and J genes are TRBV10-3 and TRBJ2-3; D might be TRBD1 (6 bases). Trimming pared 4 bases from V and 1 base from J, leaving 6 bases between. The CDR3 runs to 13 residues. The V gene's germline CDR1 is ENHRY and CDR2 SYGVKD. CDR3 nucleotide sequence: TGTGCCATCAGTGGACAGGGCACAGATACGCAGTATTTT. It yields the protein CAISGQGTDTQYF.

The chain combines TRBV29-1 with TRBJ1-1; D is undetermined. V was cut by 3 bases and J by 1 base, with 6 bases left in between. CDR1 and CDR2 from the germline V gene are SQVTM and ANQGSEA. The CDR3 runs to 12 residues. CDR3 amino acids: CSVEFTNTEAFF. For the CDR3, the DNA is TGCAGCGTTGAGTTCACGAACACTGAAGCTTTCTTT.

V and J are TRBV7-2 and TRBJ1-2, with TRBD1 matching over 7 bases. The CDR3 covers 13 residues. The germline CDR1 and CDR2 sequences are SGHTA and FQGNSA. Trimming cost V 0 bases and J 7 bases; bases outside gene matches: 2. DNA of the CDR3: TGTGCCAGCAGCTTAGCGAGGACAGGTGGCTACACCTTC. It specifies CASSLARTGGYTF.

This chain connects TRBV7-6 to TRBJ1-1; TRBD1 matches at 12 bases. Per the germline V gene, CDR1 is SGHVS and CDR2 is FNYEAQ. The CDR3 is 17 amino acids. J gave up 7 bases and V 0 bases, and 9 bases lay outside the gene matches. This chain's CDR3 is CASSLAAGTGGVGEAFF. As DNA, the CDR3 is TGTGCCAGCAGCTTAGCCGCCGGGACAGGGGGCGTGGGTGAAGCTTTCTTT.

This chain joins TRBV7-2 and TRBJ1-6, with D uncertain. The V and J ends lost 5 bases and 0 bases respectively, with 11 bases between them. The CDR3 has 16 residues. CDR1 and CDR2 from the germline V gene are SGHTA and FQGNSA. CDR3 DNA sequence: TGTGCCAGCAGCAAAGACATTCTCTCCTATAATTCACCCCTCCACTTT. Translated: CASSKDILSYNSPLHF.

The chain combines TRBV6-4 with TRBJ2-1; 7 nucleotides align to TRBD2. Germline trimming cut 2 bases from V and 9 bases from J; bases unmatched to any gene: 4. CDR3 length: 13 amino acids. Germline V CDR1 and CDR2: MRHNA, SNTAGT. The CDR3 DNA follows: TGTGCCAGCAGTGACGGACTAGTGACTGAGCAGTTCTTC. Protein product: CASSDGLVTEQFF.

The DNA for the CDR3 is TGTGCCAGCAGTTTAATCACCAGGGGTAATCACGAGCAGTACTTC. Translating gives CASSLITRGNHEQYF. V is TRBV27 and J is TRBJ2-7, with D perhaps TRBD1 (6 bases). The V gene's germline CDR1 is MNHEY and CDR2 SMNVEV (reference sequence). Trimming cost V 2 bases and J 5 bases, with 16 bases left between them. CDR3 size: 15 residues.

The J gene is TRBJ1-1, the V gene TRBV5-1; D call uncertain. The V end lost 1 base, the J end lost 4 bases, and 5 bases lay between the germline ends. CDR1 SGHRS and CDR2 YFSETQ come from the germline V gene. The CDR3 loop spans 12 amino acids. The CDR3 region has the DNA TGCGCCAGCAGCTTGATCGGCACTGAAGCTTTCTTT. Its translation is CASSLIGTEAFF.

The chain employs TRBV6-6 and TRBJ1-5; TRBD1 is a possible D gene (6 bases). Trimming cost V 6 bases and J 2 bases, with 11 bases left between them. Germline V gene sequence: CDR1 MNHNY, CDR2 SVGAGI (reference sequence). This CDR3 contains 14 residues. The CDR3 here is CASSQPGGNQPQHF. The CDR3 nucleotides read TGTGCCAGCAGCCAACCAGGGGGCAATCAGCCCCAGCATTTT.

The chain joins TRBV7-2 to TRBJ1-5; maybe TRBD1 (6 bases). V shed 1 base and J shed 6 bases, with 13 bases lying between them. The CDR3 is 15 amino acids. Germline assignment: CDR1 SGHTA and CDR2 FQGNSA. The CDR3 loop reads CASSLVGGGGQPQHF. In DNA form, the CDR3 reads TGTGCCAGCAGCTTAGTGGGCGGGGGCGGTCAGCCCCAGCATTTT.

A few counts support this clone. The chain recombines TRBV7-9 with TRBJ2-7; TRBD1 agrees at 8 bases. V lost 5 bases and J lost 2; bases outside the gene matches: 8. The germline CDR1 and CDR2 sequences are SEHNR and FQNEAQ (reference sequence). The CDR3 has 15 amino acids. For the CDR3, the DNA is TGTGCCAGCAGCCCTGACAGGGGACAGCCCTACGAGCAGTACTTC. It codes for CASSPDRGQPYEQYF.

In this sample, this clone turned up once. The rearrangement links TRBV19 to TRBJ2-7; D possibly corresponds to TRBD2 (6 bases). Trimming left V 4 bases short and J 3 bases short, with 16 bases between. The CDR3 has 15 residues. Germline loops: CDR1 LNHDA, CDR2 SQIVND (reference sequence). This CDR3 reads CASSRDLAFGYEQYF. The CDR3 nucleotides are TGTGCCAGTAGTAGGGACTTAGCATTTGGCTACGAGCAGTACTTC.

J is TRBJ1-2 and V is TRBV10-2; D unresolved. V was pared by 2 bases and J by 5 bases, with 15 bases between. Looked up from germline, CDR1 is WSHSY and CDR2 is SAAADI. This CDR3 is 15 amino acids long. The CDR3 sequence: CASSETTPGGYGYTF. As DNA, the CDR3 is TGCGCCAGCAGTGAGACTACACCGGGAGGGTATGGCTACACCTTC.

This clone appeared a single time. The chain has TRBV5-1 and TRBJ1-4; TRBD1 aligns across 9 bases. CDR1 is SGHRS and CDR2 is YFSETQ in the germline V gene. The CDR3 runs to 13 residues. The J segment lost 5 bases and the V segment lost 5 bases, leaving 1 base of the junction unmatched. As DNA, the CDR3 is TGCGCCAGCAGGGACAGGGGAAATGAAAAACTGTTTTTT. Encoded protein: CASRDRGNEKLFF.

The V call is TRBV9, the J call TRBJ2-1; D uncertain. CDR1 and CDR2 from the germline V gene are SGDLS and YYNGEE. The CDR3 is 13 residues long. V was pared by 4 bases and J by 4 bases, with 9 bases between. The CDR3 is CASSLKGYNEQFF. CDR3 DNA sequence: TGTGCCAGCAGCCTTAAAGGTTACAATGAGCAGTTCTTC.

This rearrangement joins TRBV7-2 to TRBJ1-1; D perhaps matches TRBD1 (5 bases). V shed 2 bases and J shed 2 bases, with 6 bases lying between them. Germline V gene sequence: CDR1 SGHTA, CDR2 FQGNSA. The CDR3 runs 13 residues. The CDR3 DNA sequence: TGTGCCAGCAGCTTACAGGGAAACACTGAAGCTTTCTTT. The encoded protein is CASSLQGNTEAFF.

This chain joins TRBV11-3 and TRBJ2-7; tentatively, D is TRBD2 (6 bases). This CDR3 is built from 12 residues. Germline V lookup: CDR1 SGHNT, CDR2 YENEEA. Trimming removed 0 bases from V and 9 bases from J, with 9 bases in between. CDR3 nucleotide sequence: TGTGCCAGCAGCTTAGAACTAGCAGCGCAGTACTTC. It codes for CASSLELAAQYF.